This T cell receptor beta chain stems from a study of CD4 T cells in relation to SARS-CoV-2 and coronaviruses. Study-level findings and limits: Culture-expanded clones reflect memory recall rather than primary priming during culture. Crossreactive clones expanded significantly less to SARS-CoV-2 than monoreactive clones. The cross-reactivity analysis covered only spike protein, not other viral proteins.

Uncultured naive and memory CD4+ T cells supplied DNA for deep TCR-beta sequencing. Data came from immunoSEQ multiplex PCR; TCRdb stores just in-frame clones and leaves some out. The sample lists under 90,000 clones, 80% to 95% occurring once. The unexposed donors gave CD4+ T cells in about 2011-2019, prior to COVID-19. This clone has more than one count but fewer than ten. The antigen is undetermined. The CDR3 length is 14 residues. The ends were cut back, 4 bases at V and 1 base at J, with 11 bases in the middle. Germline V gene data show CDR1 as SGHRS and CDR2 as YFSETQ. The V call is TRBV5-1, the J call TRBJ1-1; unclear D gene. This TCR was recovered from a human donor in good health. Input material: naive CD4+ T cells from PBMCs. Subset noted: naive CD4+ T cells isolated by negative enrichment. CDR3 nucleotide sequence: TGCGCCAGCAGCCCGGGTGGCGGGAACACTGAAGCTTTCTTT. This codes for CASSPGGGNTEAFF.